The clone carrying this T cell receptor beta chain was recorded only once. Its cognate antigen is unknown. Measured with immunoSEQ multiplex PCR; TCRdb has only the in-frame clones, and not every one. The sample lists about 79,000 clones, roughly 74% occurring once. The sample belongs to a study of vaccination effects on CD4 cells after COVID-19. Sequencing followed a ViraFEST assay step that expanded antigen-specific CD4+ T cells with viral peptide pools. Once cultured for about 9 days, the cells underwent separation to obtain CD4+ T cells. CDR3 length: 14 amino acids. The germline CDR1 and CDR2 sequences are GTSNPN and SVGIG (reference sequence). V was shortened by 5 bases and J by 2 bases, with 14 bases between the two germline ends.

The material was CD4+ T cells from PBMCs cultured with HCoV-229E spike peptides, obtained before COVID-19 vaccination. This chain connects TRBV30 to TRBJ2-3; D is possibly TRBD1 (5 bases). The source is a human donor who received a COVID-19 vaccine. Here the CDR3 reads CAWRWAGLTDTQYF. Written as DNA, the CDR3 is TGTGCCTGGCGGTGGGCAGGGCTCACAGATACGCAGTATTTT.